This TCR beta chain was sequenced in a study of shared clonotypes between healthy human individuals. Study-wide background: Researchers assigned three CD4 naive, three CD4 memory, two CD8 naive and one CD8 memory plate to each donor. Study findings and constraints: It was only blood that was sampled, and tissue repertoires likely differ.

This clone was found many times. Its specificity is not known. Germline V gene sequence: CDR1 GTSNPN, CDR2 SVGIG (reference sequence). The CDR3 loop spans 14 amino acids. The V and J ends lost 2 bases and 4 bases, in that order; junction bases with no gene match: 4. Each PCR replicate from the sorted subsets contained 150 to 200 ng DNA, which is about 30,000 T cell genomes. The method was immunoSEQ multiplex PCR; TCRdb's version includes in-frame clones alone and lacks a portion of them. Of about 1 million clones listed, 75% to 80% are singletons. The rearrangement uses TRBV30 and TRBJ2-4, with 8 bases that match TRBD1. This receptor was taken from a man in his late teens or twenties in good health. Some clones in this sample may be carry-over from other donors' samples. Material for sequencing was memory CD4+ T cells from PBMCs. Regarding subset: CD45RA-negative fraction. The CDR3 protein is CAWSYDRGKNIQYF. CDR3 bases: TGTGCCTGGAGTTATGACAGGGGAAAAAACATTCAGTACTTC.